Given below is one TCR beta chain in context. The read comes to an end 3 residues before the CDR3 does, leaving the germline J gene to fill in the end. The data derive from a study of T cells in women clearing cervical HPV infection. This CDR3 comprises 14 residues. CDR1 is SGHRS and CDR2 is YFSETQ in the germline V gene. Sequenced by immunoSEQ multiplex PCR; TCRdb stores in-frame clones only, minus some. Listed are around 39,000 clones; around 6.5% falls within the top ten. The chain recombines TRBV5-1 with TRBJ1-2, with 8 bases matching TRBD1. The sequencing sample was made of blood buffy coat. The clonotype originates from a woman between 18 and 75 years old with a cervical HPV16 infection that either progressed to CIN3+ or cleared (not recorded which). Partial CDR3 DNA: TGCGCCAGCAGCAGAAACGGACAGGGATCGGGC. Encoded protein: CASSRNGQGSG. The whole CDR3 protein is CASSRNGQGSGYTF.